Described below is a single T cell receptor beta chain sequence and its context. The data belong to a study of blood T cell repertoires in COVID-19. Study context: COVID-19 samples, acute and convalescent, were from the United States, Italy and Spain. In each case, the material was cDNA or gDNA derived from T cells, B-cell-depleted T cells, or PBMCs.

As handled by the study authors: The authors estimated nucleated cell counts from reference gene primer amplification. Produced via immunoSEQ multiplex PCR; TCRdb's table is partial and in-frame only. From that table come the V and J calls and clone size; the DNA was used to work out D and trimming. The sample lists about 180,000 clones, 80% to 90% occurring once. V lost 0 bases to trimming and J lost 7 bases, with 23 bases between them. The germline gives CDR1 SGHTS, CDR2 YDEGEE. The CDR3 runs 19 residues. The chain combines TRBV5-8 with TRBJ1-6; possibly TRBD1 for D (5 bases). The TCR sequence derives from a man in his late teens or twenties who had recovered from COVID-19. The material sequenced was peripheral blood. The CDR3: CASSLETGTYYSANSPLHF. CDR3 sequence (DNA): TGTGCCAGCAGCTTGGAGACCGGGACTTACTATTCGGCGAATTCACCCCTCCACTTT.